This T cell receptor (beta chain) was obtained from a study of blood T cell repertoires in COVID-19. Study-wide background: T cells, B-cell-depleted T cells, or PBMCs provided the cDNA or gDNA that served as material.

This clone occurred a few times. The data were produced by immunoSEQ multiplex PCR, yet TCRdb's version contains in-frame clones alone and is incomplete. Of some 200,000 clones detected, around 84% appear once; the ten largest clones hold about 3%. Specimen: peripheral blood. This clonotype originated in a man aged 45 to 65 who had recovered from COVID-19.

CDR3 DNA: TGCGCCAGCAGCTTGGATGGGGGCCAGGGTGAAAAACTGTTTTTT. It is translated as CASSLDGGQGEKLFF. The rearrangement joins TRBV5-1 to TRBJ1-4; possibly TRBD1 for D (6 bases). CDR3 length: 15 amino acids. Germline CDR1 is SGHRS and CDR2 is YFSETQ. V shed 0 bases and J shed 7 bases, with 13 bases lying between them.